A selection of T cell receptor beta chains follows, all from one sample in a study of T cell responses to AZD1222 COVID-19 vaccine. Measured with immunoSEQ multiplex PCR; TCRdb has only the in-frame clones, and not every one. The table lists 100,000 to 150,000 clones, 88% of them singletons. Here the sequenced sample was peripheral blood, taken on day 0 of AZD1222 vaccination. Receptors were obtained from an adult in good health. The CDR3 runs from the conserved cysteine through the conserved F or W. Fields, in order: V gene, clone size, J gene, CDR3 length, D gene, CDR3 protein, CDR3 DNA. A D gene is named only where the DNA matches it firmly. Expanded clones get a size class; other rows say once, few or many, or leave the size out.

V gene: TRBV7-2; clone size: NA; J gene: TRBJ2-1; CDR3 length: 15; D gene: TRBD2; CDR3 protein: CASSFRGRASNEQFF; CDR3 DNA: TGTGCCAGCAGCTTTCGCGGGAGGGCCAGCAATGAGCAGTTCTTC
V gene: TRBV9; clone size: NA; J gene: TRBJ2-7; CDR3 length: 15; D gene: NA; CDR3 protein: CASSVGAGPLYEQYF; CDR3 DNA: TGTGCCAGCAGCGTAGGCGCAGGACCCCTCTACGAGCAGTACTTC
V gene: TRBV6-5; clone size: NA; J gene: TRBJ2-3; CDR3 length: 15; D gene: TRBD2; CDR3 protein: CASRQKRGATDTQYF; CDR3 DNA: TGTGCCAGCAGACAGAAGCGGGGGGCGACAGATACGCAGTATTTT
V gene: TRBV5-1; clone size: NA; J gene: TRBJ2-7; CDR3 length: 14; D gene: NA; CDR3 protein: CASSLGGSSYEQYF; CDR3 DNA: TGCGCCAGCAGCTTGGGCGGCAGCTCCTACGAGCAGTACTTC
V gene: TRBV6-5; clone size: NA; J gene: TRBJ1-2; CDR3 length: 15; D gene: TRBD1; CDR3 protein: CASSSIRQGREGYTF; CDR3 DNA: TGTGCCAGCAGTTCCATTCGACAGGGACGGGAAGGCTACACCTTC
V gene: TRBV7-9; clone size: NA; J gene: TRBJ2-2; CDR3 length: 13; D gene: NA; CDR3 protein: CASSLEWGGELFF; CDR3 DNA: TGTGCCAGCAGCTTAGAGTGGGGCGGGGAGCTGTTTTTT
V gene: TRBV11-2; clone size: NA; J gene: TRBJ1-5; CDR3 length: 17; D gene: TRBD1; CDR3 protein: CASSLDRLAGGNQPQHF; CDR3 DNA: TGTGCCAGCAGCTTAGATCGATTGGCAGGGGGGAATCAGCCCCAGCATTTT
V gene: TRBV4-1; clone size: once; J gene: TRBJ1-2; CDR3 length: 14; D gene: NA; CDR3 protein: CASSQGGVAYGYTF; CDR3 DNA: TGCGCCAGCAGCCAAGGGGGGGTCGCCTATGGCTACACCTTC
V gene: TRBV5-1; clone size: NA; J gene: TRBJ1-2; CDR3 length: 12; D gene: NA; CDR3 protein: CASSPSSIGYTF; CDR3 DNA: TGCGCCAGCAGCCCAAGCTCGATTGGCTACACCTTC
V gene: TRBV9; clone size: NA; J gene: TRBJ1-2; CDR3 length: 13; D gene: NA; CDR3 protein: CASSSPAEYGYTF; CDR3 DNA: TGTGCCAGCAGCTCACCTGCAGAGTATGGCTACACCTTC
V gene: TRBV9; clone size: NA; J gene: TRBJ1-1; CDR3 length: 13; D gene: NA; CDR3 protein: CASSVEWNTEAFF; CDR3 DNA: TGTGCCAGCAGCGTAGAGTGGAACACTGAAGCTTTCTTT
V gene: TRBV12-3/TRBV12-4; clone size: NA; J gene: TRBJ1-3; CDR3 length: 12; D gene: NA; CDR3 protein: CASRDSGNTIYF; CDR3 DNA: TGTGCCAGCAGGGACTCTGGAAACACCATATATTTT
V gene: TRBV18; clone size: NA; J gene: TRBJ2-7; CDR3 length: 14; D gene: NA; CDR3 protein: CASSRQDPLYEQYF; CDR3 DNA: TGTGCCAGCTCACGACAGGATCCTTTATACGAGCAGTACTTC